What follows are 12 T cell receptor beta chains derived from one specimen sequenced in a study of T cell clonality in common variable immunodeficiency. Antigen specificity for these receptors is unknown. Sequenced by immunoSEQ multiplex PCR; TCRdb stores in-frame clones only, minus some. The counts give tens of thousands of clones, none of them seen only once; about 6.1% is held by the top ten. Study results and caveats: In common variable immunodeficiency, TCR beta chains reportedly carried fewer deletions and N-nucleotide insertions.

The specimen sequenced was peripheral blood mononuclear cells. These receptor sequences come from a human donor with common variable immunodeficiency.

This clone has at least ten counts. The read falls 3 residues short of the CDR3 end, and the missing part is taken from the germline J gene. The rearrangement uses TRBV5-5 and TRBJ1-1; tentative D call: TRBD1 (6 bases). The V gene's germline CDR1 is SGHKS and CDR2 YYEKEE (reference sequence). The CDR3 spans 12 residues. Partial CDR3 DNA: TGTGCCAGCAGCCCTACAGGGTTGCGA. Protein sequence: CASSPTGLR. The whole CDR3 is CASSPTGLRAFF.

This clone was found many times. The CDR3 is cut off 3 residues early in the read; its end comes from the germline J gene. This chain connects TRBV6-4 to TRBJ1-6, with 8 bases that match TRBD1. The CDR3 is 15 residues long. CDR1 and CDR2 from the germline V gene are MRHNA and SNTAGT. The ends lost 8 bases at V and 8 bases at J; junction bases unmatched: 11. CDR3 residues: CASPAEDRADSPLHF. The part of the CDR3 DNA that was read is TGTGCCAGCCCCGCCGAGGACAGGGCGGATTCACCC.

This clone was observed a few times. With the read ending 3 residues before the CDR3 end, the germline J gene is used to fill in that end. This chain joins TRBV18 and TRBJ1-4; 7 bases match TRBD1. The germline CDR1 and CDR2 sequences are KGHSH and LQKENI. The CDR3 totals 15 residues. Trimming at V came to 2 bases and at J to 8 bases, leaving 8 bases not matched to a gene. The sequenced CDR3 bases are TGTGCCAGCTCACCAGGTGGGACAGAGAAGGAAAAA. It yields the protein CASSPGGTEKEK. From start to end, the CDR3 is CASSPGGTEKEKLFF.

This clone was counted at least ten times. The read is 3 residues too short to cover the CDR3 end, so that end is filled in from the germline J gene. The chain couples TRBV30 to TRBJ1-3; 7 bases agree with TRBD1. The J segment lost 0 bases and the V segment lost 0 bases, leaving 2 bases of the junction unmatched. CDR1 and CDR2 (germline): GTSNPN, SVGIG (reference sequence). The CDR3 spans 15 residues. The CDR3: CAWSVGQDSGNTIYF. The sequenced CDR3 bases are TGTGCCTGGAGTGTCGGACAGGACTCTGGAAACACC.

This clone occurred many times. CDR3: CASRDRSSYNSPLHF. Incomplete CDR3 DNA: TGTGCCAGCAGAGACAGGAGCTCCTATAATTCACCC. The chain recombines TRBV2 with TRBJ1-6; TRBD1 might be the D (6 bases). Read sequence stops 3 residues before the CDR3 end, and the germline J gene provides the missing end. The CDR3 loop spans 15 amino acids. The ends were cut back, 6 bases at V and 0 bases at J, with 9 bases in the middle. Germline V CDR1 and CDR2: SNHLY, FYNNEI. Based on the CDR3 plus reference TRBV2 and TRBJ1-6, the full variable domain is EPEVTQTPSHQVTQMGQEVILRCVPISNHLYFYWYRQILGQKVEFLVSFYNNEISEKSEIFDDQFSVERPDGSNFTLKIRSTKLEDSAMYFCASRDRSSYNSPLHFGNGTRLTVT.

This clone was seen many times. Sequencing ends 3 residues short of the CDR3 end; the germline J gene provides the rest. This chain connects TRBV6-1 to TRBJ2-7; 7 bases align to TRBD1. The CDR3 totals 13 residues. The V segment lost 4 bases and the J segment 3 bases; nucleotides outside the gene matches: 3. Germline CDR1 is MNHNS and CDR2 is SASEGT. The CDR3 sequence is CASSGQGSYEQYF. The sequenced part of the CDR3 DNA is TGTGCCAGCAGTGGACAGGGTAGCTACGAG.

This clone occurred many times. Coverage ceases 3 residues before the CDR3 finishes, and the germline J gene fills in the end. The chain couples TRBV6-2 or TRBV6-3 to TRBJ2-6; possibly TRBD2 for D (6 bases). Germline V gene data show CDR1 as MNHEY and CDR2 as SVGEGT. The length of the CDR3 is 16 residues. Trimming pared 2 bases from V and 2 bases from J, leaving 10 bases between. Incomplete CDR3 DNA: TGTGCCAGCAGTTACGTTGGGGGGACTGGGGCCAACGTC. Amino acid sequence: CASSYVGGTGANV. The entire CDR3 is CASSYVGGTGANVLTF.

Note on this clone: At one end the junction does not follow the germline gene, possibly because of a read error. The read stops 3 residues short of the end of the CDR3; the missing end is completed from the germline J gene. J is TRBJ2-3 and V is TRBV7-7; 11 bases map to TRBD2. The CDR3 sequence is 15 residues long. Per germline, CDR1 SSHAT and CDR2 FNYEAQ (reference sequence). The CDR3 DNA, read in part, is TGTGCTAGCAGCCCGACTAGCGGGGGCACAGATACG. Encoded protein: CASSPTSGGTDT. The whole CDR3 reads CASSPTSGGTDTQYF.

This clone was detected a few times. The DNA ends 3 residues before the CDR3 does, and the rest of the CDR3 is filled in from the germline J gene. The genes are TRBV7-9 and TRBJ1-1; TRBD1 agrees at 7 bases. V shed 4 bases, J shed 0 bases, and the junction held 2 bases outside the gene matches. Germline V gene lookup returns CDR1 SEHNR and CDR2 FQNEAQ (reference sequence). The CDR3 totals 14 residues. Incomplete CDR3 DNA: TGTGCCAGCAGCTGGGGACAGATGAACACTGAA. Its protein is CASSWGQMNTE. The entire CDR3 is CASSWGQMNTEAFF.

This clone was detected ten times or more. Incomplete CDR3 DNA: TGCGCCAGCAGCTTGGTGGCGGGGGGCCAAGGATCTACAGATACG. It translates to CASSLVAGGQGSTDT. The CDR3 as a whole reads CASSLVAGGQGSTDTQYF. The chain links TRBV5-1 to TRBJ2-3, with 8 nucleotides matching TRBD2. The read ends 3 residues shy of where the CDR3 ends; the end is completed using the germline J gene. V dropped 0 bases and J dropped 3; count of bases not matched to a gene: 12. Germline V gene sequence: CDR1 SGHRS, CDR2 YFSETQ. This CDR3 is built from 18 residues.

CDR3: CASSLSGAKETQYF. Partial CDR3 DNA: TGCGCCAGCAGCTTGAGCGGGGCCAAAGAGACC. The chain links TRBV5-1 to TRBJ2-5; TRBD2 matches at 7 bases. The CDR3 goes on 3 residues after the read ends, and that part is filled in from the germline J gene. The CDR3 has 14 amino acids. After removal of 1 base from V and 3 bases from J, the junction contained 3 bases not matched to a gene. Per the germline V gene, CDR1 is SGHRS and CDR2 is YFSETQ.

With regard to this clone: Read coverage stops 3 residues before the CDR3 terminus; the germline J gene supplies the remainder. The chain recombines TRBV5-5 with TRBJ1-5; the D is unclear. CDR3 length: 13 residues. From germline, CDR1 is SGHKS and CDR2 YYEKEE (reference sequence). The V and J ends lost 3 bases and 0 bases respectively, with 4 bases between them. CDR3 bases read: TGTGCCAGCAGCTCGTATAGCAATCAGCCC. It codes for CASSSYSNQP. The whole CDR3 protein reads CASSSYSNQPQHF.